This TCR beta chain was sequenced in a study of Ad26.COV2.S vaccination and SARS-CoV-2 variants. Findings and caveats of the study: Substantial breadth was reportedly displayed by spike-specific CD8+ and CD4+ T cell responses after vaccination.

The ends were cut back, 4 bases at V and 2 bases at J, with 10 bases in the middle. CDR3 length: 14 residues. The germline gives CDR1 KGHDR, CDR2 SFDVKD. A note on this clone: Antigen specificity is unknown.

Here immunoSEQ multiplex PCR was the method, and the copy in TCRdb shows in-frame clones only, minus some. Of 300,000 to 450,000 clones listed, roughly 94% were seen once; the top ten hold under 5%. The genes are TRBV24-1 and TRBJ1-2; D gene unclear. The starting material was peripheral blood, obtained after recovery from COVID-19. This TCR came from a human donor who had recovered from COVID-19. CDR3 sequence: CATSDTDGNYGYTF. The CDR3, as DNA: TGTGCCACCAGTGACACTGACGGGAACTATGGCTACACCTTC.